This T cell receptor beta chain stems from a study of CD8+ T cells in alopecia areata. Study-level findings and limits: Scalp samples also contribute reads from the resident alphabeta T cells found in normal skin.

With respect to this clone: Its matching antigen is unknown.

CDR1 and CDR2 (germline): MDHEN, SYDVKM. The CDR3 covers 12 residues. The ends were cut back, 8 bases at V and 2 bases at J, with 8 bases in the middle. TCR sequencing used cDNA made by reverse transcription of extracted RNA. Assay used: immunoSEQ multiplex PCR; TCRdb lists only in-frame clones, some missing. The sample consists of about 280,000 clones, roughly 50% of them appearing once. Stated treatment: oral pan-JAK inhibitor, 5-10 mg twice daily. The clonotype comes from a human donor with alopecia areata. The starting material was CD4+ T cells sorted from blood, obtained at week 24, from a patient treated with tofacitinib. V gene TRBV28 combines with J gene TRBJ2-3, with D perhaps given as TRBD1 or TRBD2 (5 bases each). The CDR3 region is CASVGDTDTQYF. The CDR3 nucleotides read TGTGCCAGCGTGGGGGACACAGATACGCAGTATTTT.